Below are 29 T cell receptor beta chains sequenced from a single sample in a study of type 1 regulatory T cells. Points from the study as a whole: Type 1 regulatory T cells had a more restricted TCR repertoire than non-type 1 regulatory T cells.

These receptors' targets are unknown. TCRdb passed the reads through MiXCR, listing each CDR3 protein once. This table holds 70,000 or so distinct CDR3 sequences, about 20% found once. What was sequenced was cultured type 1 regulatory T (Tr1) cells, either the whole culture or a sorted fraction (not recorded which). These receptors all stem from a human donor in good health.

The rearrangement links TRBV7-9 to TRBJ2-5, with 10 bases identical to TRBD1. Germline-derived CDR1 and CDR2 are SEHNR and FQNEAQ (reference sequence). Germline trimming cut 5 bases from V and 2 bases from J; bases unmatched to any gene: 11. This CDR3 region has 17 residues. CDR3 DNA sequence: TGTGCCAGCAGCAAAAGAACGACAGGGGGCCAGCAAGAGACCCAGTACTTC. Protein product: CASSKRTTGGQQETQYF.

The chain couples TRBV7-8 to TRBJ1-4; D remains ambiguous. The germline V gene has CDR1 SGHVS and CDR2 FQNEAQ. The CDR3 length is 13 residues. The V end was cut by 1 base, the J end by 4 bases, with 4 bases between. The CDR3 sequence: CASSLGRNEKLFF. CDR3 DNA sequence: TGTGCCAGCAGCTTAGGTCGTAATGAAAAACTGTTTTTT.

V usage is TRBV7-3 and J usage is TRBJ2-1; D is ambiguous. Between the trimmed V and J ends, which lost 5 bases and 0 bases, there was a span of 14 bases. The germline V gene has CDR1 SGHTA and CDR2 FQGTGA. The CDR3 sequence is 16 residues long. In nucleotides, the CDR3 is TGTGCCAGCAGCCCGACCCGGGTCAGCTCCTACAATGAGCAGTTCTTC. It is translated as CASSPTRVSSYNEQFF.

Here the CDR3 reads CSARDASGQETQYF. In nucleotides, the CDR3 is TGCAGTGCTAGAGATGCTAGCGGGCAAGAGACCCAGTACTTC. V gene TRBV20-1 combines with J gene TRBJ2-5, with 8 positions matching TRBD2. The V gene's germline CDR1 is DFQATT and CDR2 SNEGSKA (reference sequence). This CDR3 has 14 residues. The J segment lost 2 bases and the V segment lost 0 bases, leaving 2 bases of the junction unmatched.

This clonotype was counted many times. The genes are TRBV12-3 or TRBV12-4 and TRBJ2-5, with TRBD2 matching 8 bases. V lost 8 bases, J lost 5 bases, and 10 bases stayed unmatched. The CDR3 length is 14 residues. The CDR3 sequence: CASRSGTRGETQYF. The CDR3 nucleotides are TGTGCCAGCCGATCCGGGACTAGAGGGGAGACCCAGTACTTC.

In DNA, the CDR3 is TGTGCCATCAGTGGGGGGGCGGGCACAGATACGCAGTATTTT. Encoded protein: CAISGGAGTDTQYF. The V gene is TRBV10-3, the J gene TRBJ2-3, with D perhaps being TRBD1 or TRBD2 (6 bases each). V was pared by 4 bases and J by 1 base, with 9 bases between. CDR1 ENHRY and CDR2 SYGVKD come from the germline V gene. The CDR3 loop spans 14 amino acids.

V usage is TRBV20-1 and J usage is TRBJ2-5; D is possibly TRBD2 (5 bases). The CDR3 loop spans 11 amino acids. In germline, CDR1 is DFQATT, CDR2 SNEGSKA (reference sequence). The germline V and J ends were trimmed by 1 base and 5 bases, with 5 bases remaining between them. The CDR3, as DNA: TGCAGTGCTAGAGGCGGGGAGACCCAGTACTTC. Residues: CSARGGETQYF.

This clonotype was found a few times. The V and J genes are TRBV18 and TRBJ2-3, with 10 bases that match TRBD2. Trimming removed 0 bases from V and 1 base from J; junction bases left unmatched: 7. Germline CDR1 KGHSH, CDR2 LQKENI. The CDR3 extends over 18 amino acids. CDR3 sequence: CASSPPRGGLAGTDTQYF. The CDR3 nucleotides are TGTGCCAGCTCACCACCGCGGGGAGGACTAGCGGGCACAGATACGCAGTATTTT. The complete variable domain, with remaining parts taken from reference TRBV18 and TRBJ2-3, reads NAGVMQNPRHLVRRRGQEARLRCSPMKGHSHVYWYRQLPEEGLKFMVYLQKENIIDESGMPKERFSAEFPKEGPSILRIQQVVRGDSAAYFCASSPPRGGLAGTDTQYFGPGTRLTVL.

This clonotype was counted between two and nine times. The genes are TRBV12-3 or TRBV12-4 and TRBJ1-6; no definite D call. The ends were cut back, 6 bases at V and 7 bases at J, with 10 bases in the middle. The CDR3 is 13 residues long. The CDR3 region is CASRLGSNSPLHF. The CDR3 coding sequence is TGTGCCAGCAGGCTAGGTAGCAATTCACCCCTCCACTTT.

This chain uses TRBV5-1 with TRBJ2-7; TRBD1 is a possible D gene (6 bases). The V gene lost 9 bases and the J gene lost 0 bases, with 16 bases spanning the gap. Looked up from germline, CDR1 is SGHRS and CDR2 is YFSETQ. The CDR3 is 14 amino acids. In nucleotides, the CDR3 is TGCGCCACCCGACAGGCCATAAGCTCCTACGAGCAGTACTTC. Translation: CATRQAISSYEQYF.

This chain joins TRBV5-1 and TRBJ1-1; TRBD1 aligns across 8 bases. V was clipped by 4 bases and J by 5 bases; unmatched bases: 10. CDR1 is SGHRS and CDR2 is YFSETQ in the germline V gene. The CDR3 sequence is 15 residues long. CDR3 protein: CASSPPGTGETEAFF. The CDR3 coding sequence is TGCGCCAGCAGCCCCCCCGGGACAGGTGAAACTGAAGCTTTCTTT.

V and J are TRBV25-1 and TRBJ2-5; D unresolved. The CDR3 totals 15 residues. Germline V gene lookup returns CDR1 MGHDK and CDR2 SYGVNS. V was shortened by 7 bases and J by 0 bases, with 15 bases between the two germline ends. CDR3 amino acids: CASTGGLGYQETQYF. For the CDR3, the DNA is TGTGCCAGCACCGGTGGGTTGGGGTACCAAGAGACCCAGTACTTC.

V gene TRBV7-2 combines with J gene TRBJ2-7, with TRBD2 matching over 14 bases. Germline CDR1 SGHTA, CDR2 FQGNSA. This CDR3 has 19 amino acids. V dropped 1 base and J dropped 5; count of bases not matched to a gene: 13. The CDR3 coding sequence is TGTGCCAGCAGCTTAGGACCGACTAGCGGGAGGGCCGGTGTCCACGAGCAGTACTTC. Amino acid sequence: CASSLGPTSGRAGVHEQYF. The full variable domain, rest sourced from reference TRBV7-2 and TRBJ2-7, is GAGVSQSPSNKVTEKGKDVELRCDPISGHTALYWYRQSLGQGLEFLIYFQGNSAPDKSGLPSDRFSAERTGGSVSTLTIQRTQQEDSAVYLCASSLGPTSGRAGVHEQYFGPGTRLTVT.

Many counts were recorded for this clonotype. The rearrangement links TRBV20-1 to TRBJ2-5; D unclear. Trimming pared 6 bases from V and 1 base from J, leaving 6 bases between. Germline assignment: CDR1 DFQATT and CDR2 SNEGSKA (reference sequence). The length of the CDR3 is 11 residues. The CDR3 DNA follows: TGCAGTGCCCAGCCCCAAGAGACCCAGTACTTC. This sequence encodes CSAQPQETQYF.

The CDR3 sequence is CATKFRETSAYNEQFF. In DNA, the CDR3 is TGTGCCACCAAGTTCAGGGAGACTAGCGCTTACAATGAGCAGTTCTTC. The chain joins TRBV27 to TRBJ2-1, with 8 bases fitting TRBD2. The germline CDR1 and CDR2 sequences are MNHEY and SMNVEV (reference sequence). V lost 10 bases to trimming and J lost 4 bases; unmatched junction nucleotides: 15. The CDR3 covers 16 residues.

The genes are TRBV24-1 and TRBJ1-5, with D perhaps matching TRBD1 (5 bases). V was cut by 5 bases and J by 4 bases, with 14 bases left in between. Looked up from germline, CDR1 is KGHDR and CDR2 is SFDVKD. CDR3 size: 15 residues. As DNA, the CDR3 is TGTGCCACCAGTGCCGGGGCGGTTCCTAATCAGCCCCAGCATTTT. Protein sequence: CATSAGAVPNQPQHF.

This clonotype was counted only a few times. V and J are TRBV10-3 and TRBJ2-5; unclear D gene. Trimming stripped 0 bases from V and 7 bases from J, with 12 bases between. The CDR3 has 14 residues. Per germline, CDR1 ENHRY and CDR2 SYGVKD. The CDR3 protein is CAISESAAVGTQYF. As DNA, the CDR3 is TGTGCCATCAGTGAGTCGGCGGCGGTCGGGACCCAGTACTTC.

The J gene is TRBJ1-3, the V gene TRBV20-1; D is undetermined. V was pared by 6 bases and J by 1 base, with 10 bases between. The germline V gene encodes CDR1 DFQATT and CDR2 SNEGSKA (reference sequence). The CDR3 loop spans 13 amino acids. The CDR3 reads CSAPFGSGNTIYF. Written as DNA, the CDR3 is TGCAGTGCCCCTTTTGGTTCTGGAAACACCATATATTTT.

The rearrangement joins TRBV7-3 to TRBJ2-3; 7 nucleotides align to TRBD2. This CDR3 is 14 amino acids long. The germline V gene has CDR1 SGHTA and CDR2 FQGTGA. V gave up 2 bases and J gave up 5 bases; unmatched junction bases: 4. CDR3 amino acids: CASSLGGRQDTQYF. In nucleotides, the CDR3 is TGTGCCAGCAGCTTAGGCGGGAGACAAGATACGCAGTATTTT.

This clonotype has a count of ten or more. This chain joins TRBV7-2 and TRBJ2-6, with a tentative D call TRBD2 (6 bases). The CDR3 sequence is 17 residues long. The V gene's germline CDR1 is SGHTA and CDR2 FQGNSA. The V end was cut by 0 bases, the J end by 0 bases, with 9 bases between. The CDR3 DNA reads as TGTGCCAGCAGCTTAGCGGGGGGAAACTCTGGGGCCAACGTCCTGACTTTC. Amino acid sequence: CASSLAGGNSGANVLTF.

The rearrangement links TRBV18 to TRBJ2-4; possible D gene TRBD2, 5 bases. The CDR3 is 13 amino acids. Germline V gene data show CDR1 as KGHSH and CDR2 as LQKENI. V lost 0 bases, J lost 8 bases, and 8 bases lay in between. The CDR3 DNA reads TGTGCCAGCTCACCACCGAACGGGGACATTCAGTACTTC. Translated: CASSPPNGDIQYF.

This chain joins TRBV7-2 and TRBJ2-7; D is possibly TRBD2 (5 bases). CDR1 is SGHTA, CDR2 FQGNSA, per germline. The germline V and J ends were trimmed by 5 bases and 6 bases, with 17 bases remaining between them. The CDR3 consists of 14 residues. In DNA, the CDR3 is TGTGCCAGCAGCCCGATACCGGGGATGGGCGAGCAGTACTTC. It is translated as CASSPIPGMGEQYF.

This clonotype was observed a few times. The chain uses TRBV20-1 and TRBJ2-1; D is possibly TRBD1 or TRBD2 (5 bases each). Germline V CDR1 and CDR2: DFQATT, SNEGSKA (reference sequence). The CDR3 is 14 amino acids. V lost 3 bases and J 3 bases, leaving 12 bases between the germline ends. In DNA form, the CDR3 reads TGCAGTGCTAGCCCCTGGGACGGCTACAATGAGCAGTTCTTC. It specifies CSASPWDGYNEQFF.

This clonotype was recorded a few times. The CDR3 nucleotides are TGTGCCAGCTCGGACAGACTATCGGGTGAGCAGTTCTTC. It is translated as CASSDRLSGEQFF. The rearrangement uses TRBV18 and TRBJ2-1, with D possibly being TRBD1 (6 bases). There are 13 residues in the CDR3. V was shortened by 6 bases and J by 9 bases, with 15 bases between the two germline ends. Germline V CDR1 and CDR2: KGHSH, LQKENI.

This clonotype has more than one count but fewer than ten. The rearrangement links TRBV5-1 to TRBJ2-1; TRBD2 aligns across 11 bases. The CDR3 spans 14 residues. With V trimmed by 2 bases and J by 7 bases, 2 bases remained unmatched. The germline V gene encodes CDR1 SGHRS and CDR2 YFSETQ. CDR3 DNA: TGCGCCAGCAGCTTCACTAGCGGGAGTAATGAGCAGTTCTTC. As protein: CASSFTSGSNEQFF.

The chain employs TRBV5-8 and TRBJ2-2; 9 bases match TRBD1. The germline V gene encodes CDR1 SGHTS and CDR2 YDEGEE. This CDR3 spans 15 amino acids. Unmatched junction bases numbered 10, after V lost 9 bases and J lost 4 bases. The CDR3 sequence: CATLPGQGATGELFF. The CDR3 nucleotides are TGTGCCACCTTACCGGGACAGGGAGCCACCGGGGAGCTGTTTTTT.

The rearrangement links TRBV20-1 to TRBJ2-7, with a weak D call TRBD1 (5 bases). V was pared by 2 bases and J by 5 bases, with 19 bases between. CDR1 and CDR2 from the germline V gene are DFQATT and SNEGSKA (reference sequence). The CDR3 runs to 15 residues. CDR3 DNA: TGCAGTGCTAGATCACAGGCGAACCCTAATCACGAGCAGTACTTC. This translates into CSARSQANPNHEQYF.

There are many counts of this clonotype. V and J are TRBV29-1 and TRBJ2-1; weak D call: TRBD2 (6 bases). CDR3 size: 17 residues. Trimming cost V 7 bases and J 6 bases, with 28 bases left between them. Germline CDR1 is SQVTM and CDR2 is ANQGSEA. CDR3 protein: CSALAFGSAAFGNEQFF. For the CDR3, the DNA is TGCAGCGCCCTCGCCTTCGGGAGTGCGGCCTTTGGCAATGAGCAGTTCTTC.

The V and J genes are TRBV9 and TRBJ2-2; D is unclear. CDR3 length equals 16 residues. The germline gives CDR1 SGDLS, CDR2 YYNGEE. V was cut by 4 bases and J by 5 bases, with 18 bases left in between. For the CDR3, the DNA is TGTGCCAGCAGCCCTCGCCTGGGCCAGATTACCGGGGAGCTGTTTTTT. This translates into CASSPRLGQITGELFF.